The 18 T cell receptor beta chains below all came from one sample that was sequenced in a study of regulatory T cells in long-lasting Graves disease. CDR3-region Arm-PCR and iRepertoire HTBI primers produced the TCR beta libraries. TCRdb processed the multiplex PCR reads anew with MiXCR; each CDR3 protein has one entry. The table has 500,000 to 800,000 distinct CDR3 sequences, about 30% seen once. As for time point: persistent/refractory GD, antithyroid drugs over 5 years with positive TRAb. PBMC-extracted RNA yielded the TCR library. The specimen was peripheral blood mononuclear cells (PBMCs), collected when the disease was refractory, from a patient treated with antithyroid drugs. Receptor source: a female donor with Graves disease.

In its sample, this clonotype was seen many times. The chain links TRBV25-1 to TRBJ1-5; weak D call: TRBD1 (6 bases). Germline CDR1 MGHDK, CDR2 SYGVNS. The CDR3 consists of 15 residues. Between the trimmed V and J ends, which lost 3 bases and 1 base, there was a span of 10 bases. This chain's CDR3 is CASSETGVSNQPQHF. The CDR3, as DNA: TGTGCCAGCAGTGAGACAGGTGTGAGCAATCAGCCCCAGCATTTT.

V usage is TRBV29-1 and J usage is TRBJ2-7; TRBD2 aligns across 8 bases. Looked up from germline, CDR1 is SQVTM and CDR2 is ANQGSEA. The CDR3 extends over 12 amino acids. V lost 4 bases and J lost 2; bases outside the gene matches: 1. For the CDR3, the DNA is TGCAGCGTTGCGGGAGGGGCCTACGAGCAGTACTTC. Its translation: CSVAGGAYEQYF.

This clonotype was found many times. The chain uses TRBV2 and TRBJ1-2; D gene unclear. V lost 7 bases and J lost 5, with 23 bases in between. CDR3 length: 16 residues. Germline V CDR1 and CDR2: SNHLY, FYNNEI. CDR3 sequence: CASIGGRSALGYGYTF. CDR3 bases: TGTGCCAGCATCGGAGGGCGGTCAGCCTTGGGGTATGGCTACACCTTC.

The chain employs TRBV27 and TRBJ1-6; D gene uncertain. Germline V gives CDR1 MNHEY, CDR2 SMNVEV (reference sequence). Trimming took 5 bases from V and 10 from J, leaving 9 bases between them. The CDR3 is 12 residues long. The CDR3 sequence is CASSPKQSPLHF. The CDR3 DNA is TGTGCCAGCAGTCCGAAGCAGTCACCCCTCCACTTT.

This clonotype was counted between two and nine times. The chain joins TRBV6-1 to TRBJ2-2; a possible D gene is TRBD2 (6 bases). CDR3 length equals 16 residues. Between the trimmed V and J ends, which lost 6 bases and 0 bases, there was a span of 14 bases. CDR1 is MNHNS, CDR2 SASEGT, per germline. CDR3: CASSHGGISNTGELFF. The CDR3 DNA reads as TGTGCCAGCAGCCACGGCGGGATTTCGAACACCGGGGAGCTGTTTTTT.

This rearrangement joins TRBV7-9 to TRBJ1-1; D is ambiguous. Germline V gene data show CDR1 as SEHNR and CDR2 as FQNEAQ (reference sequence). The CDR3 covers 14 residues. Trimming took 5 bases from V and 5 from J, leaving 15 bases between them. For the CDR3, the DNA is TGTGCCAGCAGCCCCAGTTGGGGATGGACTGAAGCTTTCTTT. It yields the protein CASSPSWGWTEAFF.

The CDR3 DNA reads as TGTGCCAGCAGCTTTGGGACAGAGATTAATTCACCCCTCCACTTT. Amino acid sequence: CASSFGTEINSPLHF. This chain uses TRBV7-9 with TRBJ1-6; 7 positions agree with TRBD1. Trimming at V came to 3 bases and at J to 6 bases, leaving 5 bases not matched to a gene. CDR1 and CDR2 from the germline V gene are SEHNR and FQNEAQ (reference sequence). The CDR3 is 15 residues long.

At least ten counts were recorded for this clonotype. V gene TRBV6-1 combines with J gene TRBJ1-5; D is undetermined. The V end was cut by 4 bases, the J end by 0 bases, with 7 bases between. CDR3 length equals 14 residues. CDR1 is MNHNS, CDR2 SASEGT, per germline. This chain's CDR3 is CASSARYSNQPQHF. CDR3 bases: TGTGCCAGCAGTGCCCGTTATAGCAATCAGCCCCAGCATTTT.

This clonotype was counted a few times. It may be a read error: a sequence one base away is much more abundant. The V gene is TRBV12-3 or TRBV12-4, the J gene TRBJ1-1, with TRBD1 as a possible D gene (5 bases). CDR3 length: 14 residues. The DNA for the CDR3 is TGTGCCTGCAGTGAGGGACGGGAGAACACTGAAGCTTTCTTT. This codes for CACSEGRENTEAFF.

This clonotype was seen a handful of times. The chain recombines TRBV6-1 with TRBJ2-7; no firm D call. The CDR3 has 13 residues. Germline loops: CDR1 MNHNS, CDR2 SASEGT. Trimming removed 6 bases at V and 1 base at J, with 10 bases between. The CDR3 sequence is CASSRQFSYEQYF. The DNA for the CDR3 is TGTGCCAGCAGCCGCCAGTTTTCCTACGAGCAGTACTTC.

This clonotype was seen repeatedly, ten times or more. The rearrangement links TRBV28 to TRBJ1-2; D might be TRBD1 (6 bases). The V gene lost 2 bases and the J gene lost 7 bases, with 11 bases spanning the gap. This CDR3 comprises 13 residues. Per germline, CDR1 MDHEN and CDR2 SYDVKM. The DNA of the CDR3 is TGTGCCAGCAGTTTAGACAGACAGGCTGGCTACACCTTC. Translation gives CASSLDRQAGYTF.

This clonotype has only a few counts. Here the CDR3 DNA reads TGTGCCAGCAGCTTAGGACAGACCGGGGAGCTGTTTTTT. Protein sequence: CASSLGQTGELFF. The chain employs TRBV11-2 and TRBJ2-2; a weak D match, TRBD1 (5 bases). The V and J ends lost 1 base and 5 bases respectively, with 5 bases between them. The germline gives CDR1 SGHAT, CDR2 FQNNGV. The CDR3 totals 13 residues.

This clonotype has a handful of counts. The rearrangement joins TRBV3-1 to TRBJ1-2; TRBD1 matches at 7 bases. The ends lost 0 bases at V and 8 bases at J; junction bases unmatched: 6. CDR3 length: 14 residues. CDR1 is LGHDT and CDR2 is YNNKEL in the germline V gene (reference sequence). The CDR3 sequence: CASSQELDRNGYTF. CDR3 DNA sequence: TGTGCCAGCAGCCAAGAATTGGACAGGAACGGCTACACCTTC.

V and J are TRBV29-1 and TRBJ1-3; the match to TRBD1 covers 10 bases. With V trimmed by 5 bases and J by 6 bases, 4 bases remained unmatched. Germline values: CDR1 SQVTM, CDR2 ANQGSEA. This CDR3 has 13 amino acids. CDR3 sequence (DNA): TGCAGCGTTTGGGGGACAGGGGAAAACACCATATATTTT. It is translated as CSVWGTGENTIYF.

A few counts support this clonotype. This rearrangement joins TRBV6-1 to TRBJ1-5; perhaps TRBD1 as D (6 bases). The CDR3 has 14 amino acids. CDR1 MNHNS and CDR2 SASEGT come from the germline V gene. Trimming took 6 bases from V and 4 from J, leaving 13 bases between them. The CDR3 DNA reads as TGTGCCAGCAGGAATACAGGGAGGAATCAGCCCCAGCATTTT. Translated: CASRNTGRNQPQHF.

In its sample, this clonotype was seen many times. The chain has TRBV12-3 or TRBV12-4 and TRBJ1-2; D is unclear. The length of the CDR3 is 12 residues. Deletions cut 1 base from V and 3 bases from J, with 3 bases between. Written as DNA, the CDR3 is TGTGCCAGCAGTTTAGACGACTATGGCTACACCTTC. Amino acid sequence: CASSLDDYGYTF.

This clonotype was counted ten times or more. J is TRBJ1-1 and V is TRBV2; D gene unclear. Trimming cost V 0 bases and J 1 base, with 9 bases left between them. This CDR3 has 15 residues. CDR1 and CDR2 from the germline V gene are SNHLY and FYNNEI. The CDR3 region is CASSEASEGNTEAFF. CDR3 bases: TGTGCCAGCAGTGAAGCGAGTGAGGGGAACACTGAAGCTTTCTTT.

The chain joins TRBV19 to TRBJ1-5; 11 bases line up with TRBD1. The CDR3 totals 15 residues. The V gene's germline CDR1 is LNHDA and CDR2 SQIVND (reference sequence). V gave up 4 bases and J gave up 9 bases; unmatched junction bases: 8. The CDR3 DNA reads TGTGCCAGTAGTACCGGGACAGGGGGAAAAAGGCCCCAGCATTTT. As protein: CASSTGTGGKRPQHF.